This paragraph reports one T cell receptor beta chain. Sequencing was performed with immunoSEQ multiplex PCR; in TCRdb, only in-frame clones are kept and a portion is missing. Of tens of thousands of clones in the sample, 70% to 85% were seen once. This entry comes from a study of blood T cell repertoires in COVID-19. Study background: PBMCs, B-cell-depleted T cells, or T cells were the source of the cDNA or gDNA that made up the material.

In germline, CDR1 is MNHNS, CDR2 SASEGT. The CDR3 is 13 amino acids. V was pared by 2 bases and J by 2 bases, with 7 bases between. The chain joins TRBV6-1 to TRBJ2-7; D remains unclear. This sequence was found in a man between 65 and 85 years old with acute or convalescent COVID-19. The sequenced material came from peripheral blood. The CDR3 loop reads CASSEIQPYEQYV. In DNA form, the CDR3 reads TGTGCCAGCAGTGAAATACAGCCCTACGAGCAGTACGTC.